This T cell receptor (beta chain) was obtained from a study of blood T cell repertoires in COVID-19. Libraries were prepared by immunoSEQ multiplex PCR; TCRdb keeps only in-frame clonotypes and omits some of them. The sample gives about 250,000 clones, roughly 88% of which show up once; 5% to 7% is in the top ten. V was cut by 5 bases and J by 2 bases, with 18 bases left in between. The CDR3 extends over 16 amino acids. Germline V gives CDR1 KGHSH, CDR2 LQKENI. The clonotype originates from a woman over 75 with COVID-19, enrolled during active disease. The V call is TRBV18, the J call TRBJ1-1, with D unclear. What was sequenced was peripheral blood. DNA of the CDR3: TGTGCCAGCTCAACACTTCGGGTAGGAGAAAACACTGAAGCTTTCTTT. This encodes CASSTLRVGENTEAFF.